A single sample is the source of the 28 T cell receptor beta chains below, sequenced in a study of cytomegalovirus exposure and HLA in healthy donors. PCR used 60 Vbeta primers and 13 Jbeta primers. Clones were sequenced by immunoSEQ multiplex PCR, and TCRdb holds only the in-frame ones, with some missing. The sample consists of around 160,000 clones, around 79% of them appearing once. Sequencing was performed on PBMCs. These receptors all stem from a man aged 35 to 55 in good health and CMV-seropositive.

This clone was counted only a few times. This chain links TRBV7-9 with TRBJ1-2; TRBD1 might be the D (6 bases). Germline V gene data show CDR1 as SEHNR and CDR2 as FQNEAQ (reference sequence). V lost 5 bases and J 5 bases, leaving 15 bases between the germline ends. This CDR3 contains 14 residues. The CDR3: CASSEKGQQYGYTF. The CDR3 DNA follows: TGTGCCAGCAGCGAAAAAGGACAGCAATATGGCTACACCTTC.

The genes are TRBV9 and TRBJ2-7, with TRBD1 matching 10 bases. The CDR3 runs to 14 residues. Germline lookup yields CDR1 SGDLS and CDR2 YYNGEE. V dropped 4 bases and J dropped 5; count of bases not matched to a gene: 6. The CDR3 protein is CASSPGTGANEQYF. CDR3 sequence (DNA): TGTGCCAGCAGCCCCGGGACAGGGGCCAACGAGCAGTACTTC.

The V call is TRBV11-2, the J call TRBJ1-1; possible D gene TRBD1, 6 bases. The length of the CDR3 is 14 residues. V was shortened by 1 base and J by 0 bases, with 6 bases between the two germline ends. CDR1 and CDR2 (germline): SGHAT, FQNNGV. The CDR3: CASSLAGVNTEAFF. Written as DNA, the CDR3 is TGTGCCAGCAGCTTAGCAGGGGTGAACACTGAAGCTTTCTTT.

This rearrangement joins TRBV5-8 to TRBJ2-2; 15 nucleotides agree with TRBD2. The germline CDR1 and CDR2 sequences are SGHTS and YDEGEE. V shed 0 bases, J shed 4 bases, and the junction held 4 bases outside the gene matches. The CDR3 covers 18 residues. The CDR3 is CASSLGWTSGRATGELFF. CDR3 in DNA: TGTGCCAGCAGCTTGGGATGGACTAGCGGGAGGGCCACCGGGGAGCTGTTTTTT. Full variable domain (missing parts from reference TRBV5-8 and TRBJ2-2): EAGVTQSPTHLIKTRGQQATLRCSPISGHTSVYWYQQALGLGLQFLLWYDEGEERNRGNFPPRFSGRQFPNYSSELNVNALELEDSALYLCASSLGWTSGRATGELFFGEGSRLTVL.

The J gene is TRBJ1-5, the V gene TRBV4-2; 8 bases match TRBD1. CDR1 and CDR2 from the germline V gene are LGHNA and YNFKEQ. V lost 5 bases, J lost 5 bases, and 5 bases stayed unmatched. The CDR3 loop spans 14 amino acids. In DNA, the CDR3 is TGTGCCAGCAGCGGCCCGGGACAGGATCAGCCCCAGCATTTT. It is translated as CASSGPGQDQPQHF.

The J gene is TRBJ1-5, the V gene TRBV6-6; D remains ambiguous. Deletions cut 6 bases from V and 8 bases from J, with 8 bases between. Germline V lookup: CDR1 MNHNY, CDR2 SVGAGI (reference sequence). The CDR3 is 11 residues long. CDR3 sequence (DNA): TGTGCCAGCAGCCCGAGAGAGCCCCAGCATTTT. Translating it yields CASSPREPQHF.

In this sample, this clone turned up a few times. V is TRBV7-2 and J is TRBJ1-1; D possibly corresponds to TRBD1 (5 bases). CDR1 is SGHTA, CDR2 FQGNSA, per germline. Trimming pared 9 bases from V and 4 bases from J, leaving 12 bases between. The CDR3 consists of 12 residues. CDR3 in DNA: TGTGCCAGTGCTACGGGGGGCACTGAAGCTTTCTTT. The encoded protein is CASATGGTEAFF.

The chain recombines TRBV7-3 with TRBJ2-7; D is perhaps TRBD1 (6 bases). V was trimmed by 0 bases and J by 3 bases, leaving 6 bases between them. Looked up from germline, CDR1 is SGHTA and CDR2 is FQGTGA. This CDR3 region has 13 residues. In DNA, the CDR3 is TGTGCCAGCAGCTTAACAGGGGGCTACGAGCAGTACTTC. Its protein product is CASSLTGGYEQYF.

J is TRBJ1-3 and V is TRBV9; 7 nucleotides match TRBD1. The CDR3 totals 18 residues. Per germline, CDR1 SGDLS and CDR2 YYNGEE. V lost 1 base, J lost 0 bases, and 10 bases stayed unmatched. CDR3 amino acids: CASSVRDSFPDSGNTIYF. DNA of the CDR3: TGTGCCAGCAGCGTAAGGGACAGCTTCCCGGACTCTGGAAACACCATATATTTT.

V is TRBV5-4 and J is TRBJ2-1, with TRBD1 matching over 9 bases. Germline lookup yields CDR1 SGHNT and CDR2 YYREEE (reference sequence). V dropped 5 bases and J dropped 6; count of bases not matched to a gene: 9. The CDR3 has 15 amino acids. The CDR3 protein is CASRPGTGTPNEQFF. DNA for the CDR3: TGTGCCAGCAGACCCGGGACAGGGACCCCCAATGAGCAGTTCTTC.

This clone was seen just once. The V call is TRBV6-5, the J call TRBJ1-1, with 12 positions matching TRBD1. CDR1 and CDR2 (germline): MNHEY, SVGAGI. After removal of 2 bases from V and 3 bases from J, the junction contained 4 bases not matched to a gene. CDR3 length: 16 residues. The DNA for the CDR3 is TGTGCCAGCAGTTACGCACGGGACAGGGGGCACACTGAAGCTTTCTTT. Amino acids: CASSYARDRGHTEAFF.

V gene TRBV7-9 combines with J gene TRBJ1-4; D remains unclear. Trimming took off 8 bases at V and 7 bases at J, with 14 bases between the two ends. Germline V gene sequence: CDR1 SEHNR, CDR2 FQNEAQ (reference sequence). The CDR3 contains 13 residues. The CDR3 nucleotides are TGTGCCAGCTCGTCCTTGGGCTTTGAAAAACTGTTTTTT. Its protein is CASSSLGFEKLFF. Full variable domain (missing parts from reference TRBV7-9 and TRBJ1-4): DTGVSQNPRHKITKRGQNVTFRCDPISEHNRLYWYRQTLGQGPEFLTYFQNEAQLEKSRLLSDRFSAERPKGSFSTLEIQRTEQGDSAMYLCASSSLGFEKLFFGSGTQLSVL.

The genes are TRBV28 and TRBJ2-5; 8 nucleotides match TRBD1. The V gene end was trimmed by 6 bases and the J gene end by 4 bases; junction bases not matched to a gene: 10. The CDR3 has 15 amino acids. Germline V lookup: CDR1 MDHEN, CDR2 SYDVKM. CDR3 sequence reads: CASRPDRDNIETQYF. The CDR3 DNA is TGTGCCAGCAGGCCGGACAGGGATAATATAGAGACCCAGTACTTC.

In its sample, this clone was seen once. V gene TRBV19 combines with J gene TRBJ2-5, with 11 positions matching TRBD2. Germline-derived CDR1 and CDR2 are LNHDA and SQIVND (reference sequence). Trimming removed 6 bases from V and 4 bases from J; junction bases left unmatched: 4. The CDR3 spans 14 residues. The CDR3 DNA follows: TGTGCCAGTAGCCGTGGACTAGCGGGAGAGACCCAGTACTTC. Its translation is CASSRGLAGETQYF.

The chain recombines TRBV18 with TRBJ1-6; D gene uncertain. The V end lost 2 bases, the J end lost 7 bases, and 18 bases lay between the germline ends. This CDR3 is 17 amino acids long. Germline loops: CDR1 KGHSH, CDR2 LQKENI. CDR3 nucleotide sequence: TGTGCCAGCTCACCAGGGAATGTGGGTTCGGGGAATTCACCCCTCCACTTT. Translating it yields CASSPGNVGSGNSPLHF. Full variable domain (remainder filled in from reference TRBV18 and TRBJ1-6): NAGVMQNPRHLVRRRGQEARLRCSPMKGHSHVYWYRQLPEEGLKFMVYLQKENIIDESGMPKERFSAEFPKEGPSILRIQQVVRGDSAAYFCASSPGNVGSGNSPLHFGNGTRLTVT.

This chain joins TRBV7-2 and TRBJ1-2; 7 bases line up with TRBD1. The CDR3 totals 13 residues. The germline CDR1 and CDR2 sequences are SGHTA and FQGNSA. The V segment lost 3 bases and the J segment 7 bases; nucleotides outside the gene matches: 5. The CDR3 reads CASSLTGQVGYTF. CDR3 nucleotides: TGTGCCAGCAGCTTGACAGGGCAGGTTGGCTACACCTTC.

This clone was seen more than once but under ten times. The chain is built from TRBV5-1 and TRBJ2-3; D perhaps matches TRBD1 (6 bases). The V and J ends lost 7 bases and 4 bases respectively, with 19 bases between them. CDR3 length equals 15 residues. Germline V gene lookup returns CDR1 SGHRS and CDR2 YFSETQ. CDR3 in amino acids: CASGIEQGSPDTQYF. As DNA, the CDR3 is TGCGCCAGCGGGATCGAACAGGGCTCCCCAGATACGCAGTATTTT.

The rearrangement links TRBV5-1 to TRBJ2-7, with 7 bases aligning to TRBD1. The ends lost 0 bases at V and 0 bases at J; junction bases unmatched: 6. In germline, CDR1 is SGHRS, CDR2 YFSETQ. The CDR3 is made up of 16 amino acids. This chain's CDR3 is CASSLGHRDSSYEQYF. CDR3 nucleotide sequence: TGCGCCAGCAGCTTGGGACACCGGGACAGCTCCTACGAGCAGTACTTC.

The chain joins TRBV14 to TRBJ1-4; D not certain. The CDR3 totals 14 residues. Germline loops: CDR1 SGHDN, CDR2 FVKESK. With 3 bases removed from V and 8 bases from J, the gap between germline ends came to 13 bases. This chain's CDR3 is CASSHTPLGEKLFF. CDR3 bases: TGTGCCAGCAGCCATACACCCTTGGGCGAAAAACTGTTTTTT.

The chain couples TRBV5-1 to TRBJ1-4; D not resolved. The germline V gene has CDR1 SGHRS and CDR2 YFSETQ. The CDR3 length is 15 residues. V lost 0 bases, J lost 7 bases, and 13 bases lay in between. This CDR3 reads CASSLAPGTAEKLFF. The CDR3 bases are TGCGCCAGCAGCTTGGCCCCAGGAACCGCTGAAAAACTGTTTTTT.

V usage is TRBV7-9 and J usage is TRBJ2-1; D possibly corresponds to TRBD1 (7 bases). Germline loops: CDR1 SEHNR, CDR2 FQNEAQ (reference sequence). This CDR3 has 15 amino acids. The V end lost 2 bases, the J end lost 3 bases, and 11 bases lay between the germline ends. DNA for the CDR3: TGTGCCAGCAGCTTAACAGGGGAGGTCTACAATGAGCAGTTCTTC. This gives the protein CASSLTGEVYNEQFF.

The rearrangement links TRBV7-9 to TRBJ2-6; D is ambiguous. The CDR3 spans 15 residues. The V gene lost 2 bases and the J gene lost 3 bases, with 8 bases spanning the gap. Germline lookup yields CDR1 SEHNR and CDR2 FQNEAQ (reference sequence). CDR3 in DNA: TGTGCCAGCAGCTTAACGACTTATGGGGCCAACGTCCTGACTTTC. Its translation is CASSLTTYGANVLTF.

CDR3 region: CSVVRLAGVADTQYF. Written as DNA, the CDR3 is TGCAGCGTCGTAAGACTAGCGGGAGTGGCAGATACGCAGTATTTT. The chain carries TRBV29-1 and TRBJ2-3; 12 bases match TRBD2. Germline CDR1 is SQVTM and CDR2 is ANQGSEA. CDR3 length equals 15 residues. The V and J ends lost 6 bases and 4 bases, in that order; junction bases with no gene match: 8.

This clone occurred once. The CDR3 DNA reads TGTGCCAGCAGCTTAGCGGGGGGGACGAACACTGAAGCTTTCTTT. Translated, it gives CASSLAGGTNTEAFF. V gene TRBV7-9 combines with J gene TRBJ1-1, with TRBD1 as a possible D gene (5 bases). V lost 0 bases to trimming and J lost 1 base, with 9 bases between them. The CDR3 totals 15 residues. CDR1 and CDR2 (germline): SEHNR, FQNEAQ (reference sequence).

The CDR3 protein is CSFSKGITTDTQYF. The CDR3 coding sequence is TGCAGTTTTTCGAAGGGGATAACCACAGATACGCAGTATTTT. The chain combines TRBV29-1 with TRBJ2-3, with a tentative D call TRBD1 (5 bases). This CDR3 is built from 14 residues. Germline lookup yields CDR1 SQVTM and CDR2 ANQGSEA.

This chain uses TRBV7-3 with TRBJ2-5; tentative D call: TRBD1 (5 bases). V shed 5 bases and J shed 5 bases, with 18 bases lying between them. Germline V lookup: CDR1 SGHTA, CDR2 FQGTGA. The CDR3 runs 15 residues. In DNA, the CDR3 is TGTGCCAGCAGCCCAAGGGCTGGGGCATTGGAGACCCAGTACTTC. Its translation is CASSPRAGALETQYF.

This clone was counted only a few times. V is TRBV6-6 and J is TRBJ1-2; weak D call: TRBD1 (6 bases). The CDR3 totals 15 residues. Trimming stripped 2 bases from V and 2 bases from J, with 12 bases between. CDR1 is MNHNY, CDR2 SVGAGI, per germline (reference sequence). CDR3 amino acids: CASSYLAGANYGYTF. The DNA for the CDR3 is TGTGCCAGCAGTTACCTCGCAGGGGCAAACTATGGCTACACCTTC.

J is TRBJ2-3 and V is TRBV5-1, with D possibly being TRBD1 (5 bases). The CDR3 spans 14 residues. Trimming pared 1 base from V and 0 bases from J, leaving 6 bases between. The V gene's germline CDR1 is SGHRS and CDR2 YFSETQ. The CDR3 protein is CASSLRQSTDTQYF. CDR3 DNA: TGCGCCAGCAGCTTGCGACAGAGCACAGATACGCAGTATTTT.